This paragraph covers one T cell receptor beta chain sequence. This receptor's antigen is unknown. Base qualities are not at hand, and no much larger clone is one base apart. Using the deep immunoSEQ assay, TCR CDR3 regions were amplified from genomic DNA by multiplex PCR. Genomic DNA extracted from each cell subset was distributed evenly over all wells of several immunoSEQ 96-well plates, and each plate served as one replicate. For sorted subsets, each replicate PCR was loaded with 200 ng genomic DNA, equivalent to some 27,000 T cell genomes. Purified libraries were measured with a Qubit 3.0 fluorometer, size-checked on a Bioanalyzer 2100, and measured again with the KAPA Library Quantification kit. Every immunoSEQ 96-well plate was sequenced on a dedicated single-read 150-cycle Illumina NextSeq 550 flow cell. Per the original workflow: Because the immunoSEQ output held only junctional sequences and lacked quality scores, the filtering could not match the filtering applied to full-length reads. To assign V/J genes and CDR3, sequences were annotated using PyIR, a Python wrapper for IgBLAST v1.9, with IMGT germline references. Reads were removed for weak V/J assignments (E-value above 1e-6), missing CDR3, stop codons, out-of-frame junctions, or ambiguous translated residues. A V3J clonotype was defined by an identical inferred V gene, J gene, and CDR3 amino acid sequence. Percentage overlap between repertoires was calculated by dividing the number of shared unique clonotypes by the size of the smaller repertoire. Three approaches were used to assess repertoire richness: RTK rarefaction, the Chao1 estimator, and Recon v2.1 estimates of unobserved clonotypes. For all TCRbeta clonotypes obtained by the gDNA method from four donors, generation probabilities were computed with OLGA. The clones in this table, taken by TCRdb from immuneACCESS, are in-frame only. Not every clone is retained; where verified, under half of the shortfall comes from an unresolved V gene, and the cause of the rest is unknown. The DNA gave D and trimming, while V, J and clone size come from that table. The sample records under 850,000 clones, 80% to 95% of which are singletons. The top ten clonotypes cover about 25% of the sample.

CD8 naive samples were obtained by positive selection for CCR7 among CD45RO-negative cells, yielding a CD45RA+CCR7+ population from which TemRA cells were excluded. The donors were healthy, HIV-negative adults who had no recently reported acute infections or vaccinations. Only Caucasian adults living in Nashville, Tennessee, USA were represented among the donors. Blood was obtained by leukapheresis, after which PBMCs were separated by Ficoll-Histopaque density gradient centrifugation and cryopreserved in liquid nitrogen vapor phase. Analytical flow cytometry was used to check the purity and quantity of every magnetically sorted T cell population. Each sorted fraction had its genomic DNA isolated and then quantified by UV absorbance on a Nanodrop 2000c. The record originates from a study of shared clonotypes between healthy human individuals (dated by TCRdb to 2019 to 2021). Broadly, across the study: A couple of women and a few men aged 18 to 49 years were included in the cohort. For each donor, CD4 naive and CD4 memory were each run on three plates, CD8 naive on two plates, and CD8 memory on one plate. To estimate repertoire size and how much clonotype sharing occurs between individuals, the study deeply sequenced the blood TCR repertoires of roughly 5 healthy adults. To increase sequencing depth and limit assay-specific biases, different laboratories used diverse techniques to prepare libraries and sequence TCR repertoires. Per donor, leukapheresis produced somewhere between about 0.9 and 9 billion PBMCs. Beyond this particular receptor, the publication reports: Pairwise subsampling led to the expectation that sequencing depth would affect the degree of clonotype sharing among donors. Sampling was restricted to blood, and TCR repertoires in tissues likely differ from the TCR repertoires found in blood. Naive subsets generally had larger estimated clonotype richness than memory subsets did. Around 5.4% of naive CD4, 3.5% of naive CD8, around 2.3% of memory CD4, and over 0.35% of memory CD8 clonotypes were shared across several donors. Higher generation probabilities were observed for clonotypes shared by all four sorted-subset donors than for non-shared clonotypes. Rarefaction of sorted-subset datasets indicated incomplete sequencing despite the large sequencing depth. Because the study included a small number of donors, the genetic and exposure-history diversity represented was limited.

CDR1 SGHVS and CDR2 FQNEAQ were looked up in the germline V gene. The CDR3 sequence holds 18 residues, the cysteine and phenylalanine included. The retained sequence is limited to the CDR3, 54 bases, with the frame set at the first base. V lost 4 bases and J lost 2 bases; the stretch between them is 21 bases long. This sequence was found in a man under 40 in good health. The chain joins TRBV7-8 to TRBJ1-5; the D gene assignment is ambiguous. Sample: naive CD8+ T cells sorted from blood. What this sample's cell subset or site label stands for: CD45RA+CCR7+. The encoded CDR3 is CASSSNLGLLIGNQPQHF. The DNA is TGTGCCAGCAGCTCTAACTTGGGCCTCCTAATTGGCAATCAGCCCCAGCATTTT. Where the CDR3 stops, the reference TRBV7-8 and TRBJ1-5 genes take over; the full variable domain is GAGVSQSPRYKVAKRGQDVALRCDPISGHVSLFWYQQALGQGPEFLTYFQNEAQLDKSGLPSDRFFAERPEGSVSTLKIQRTQQEDSAVYLCASSSNLGLLIGNQPQHFGDGTRLSIL.